The text below deals with one T cell receptor beta chain. Data came from immunoSEQ multiplex PCR; TCRdb stores just in-frame clones and leaves some out. The data show about 350,000 clones, around nine tenths seen once. V was trimmed by 6 bases and J by 3 bases, leaving 11 bases between them. This CDR3 comprises 13 residues. The V gene's germline CDR1 is MDHEN and CDR2 SYDVKM. Regarding treatment: some 20 received Ad26.COV2.S at low or high dose, single or two shots; about 5 received placebo; per-sample allocation not given. After the first vaccine or placebo injection, samples were drawn on day 63. This sample is drawn from a study of Ad26.COV2.S vaccination and SARS-CoV-2 variants.

V gene TRBV28 combines with J gene TRBJ1-2; D uncertain. The clonotype comes from a person between 18 and 60 years old who received the Ad26.COV2.S COVID-19 vaccine or a placebo. Sequencing used peripheral blood, obtained in a trial of Ad26.COV2.S vaccine versus placebo. CDR3 nucleotides: TGTGCCAGCAGCCGACTGATTGACTATGGCTACACCTTC. Residues: CASSRLIDYGYTF.